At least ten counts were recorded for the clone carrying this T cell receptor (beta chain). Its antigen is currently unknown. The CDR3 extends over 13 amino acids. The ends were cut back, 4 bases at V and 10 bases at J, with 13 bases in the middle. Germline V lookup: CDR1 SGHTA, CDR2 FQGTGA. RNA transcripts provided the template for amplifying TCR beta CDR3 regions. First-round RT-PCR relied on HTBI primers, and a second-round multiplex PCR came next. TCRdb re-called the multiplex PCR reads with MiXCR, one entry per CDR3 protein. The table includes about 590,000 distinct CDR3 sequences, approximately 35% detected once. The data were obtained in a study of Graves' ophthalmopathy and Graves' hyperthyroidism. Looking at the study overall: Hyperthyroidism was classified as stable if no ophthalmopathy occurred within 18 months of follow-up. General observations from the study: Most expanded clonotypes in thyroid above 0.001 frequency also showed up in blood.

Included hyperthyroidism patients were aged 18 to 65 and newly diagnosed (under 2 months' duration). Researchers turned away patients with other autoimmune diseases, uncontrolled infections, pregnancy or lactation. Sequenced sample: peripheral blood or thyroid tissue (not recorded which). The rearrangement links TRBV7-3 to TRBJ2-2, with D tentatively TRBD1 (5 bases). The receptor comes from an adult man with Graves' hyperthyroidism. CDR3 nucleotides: TGTGCCAGCAGCTCCCTGACAGCGTCGGAGCTGTTTTTT. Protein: CASSSLTASELFF.